This T cell receptor beta chain was sequenced during a study of blood T cells in healthy people across ages. Together with a sample-barcoded 5' primer, a J-beta primer mix was included in a second PCR lasting about 7 to 11 cycles. MiXCR, applied by TCRdb to the 5' RACE reads, yields one record per CDR3 protein. The sample has about 720,000 distinct CDR3 sequences, about 24% seen once. V dropped 7 bases and J dropped 7 bases, with 23 bases sitting between them. This CDR3 region has 15 residues. Germline V gene sequence: CDR1 MNHEY, CDR2 SVGAGI. The chain uses TRBV6-5 and TRBJ2-7; D possibly corresponds to TRBD2 (7 bases). The source is a man aged 70-80 years in good health. Sequenced material: blood. CDR3 DNA: TGTGCCAGCAATGCACCTGGGGGGGGGCCCCAAGAGCAGTACTTC. Translation: CASNAPGGGPQEQYF.